A single TCR beta chain is shown here with its context. Its antigen is still unknown. This entry is derived from a study of blood T cells in healthy people across ages. Whole-study findings and limits: Naive T cell percentage by flow cytometry tracked strongly with beta diversity.

In germline, CDR1 is DFQATT, CDR2 SNEGSKA (reference sequence). Trimming removed 0 bases at V and 0 bases at J, with 13 bases between. CDR3 length equals 16 residues. Together with a sample-barcoded 5' primer, a J-beta primer mix was included in a second PCR lasting 7 to 11 cycles. One entry per CDR3 protein, called by TCRdb with MiXCR from the 5' RACE reads. Here the sample spans 1.4 million or so distinct CDR3 sequences, around 40% being singletons. The chain has TRBV20-1 and TRBJ2-3, with D unclear. The sample taken for sequencing was blood. This TCR was recovered from a woman between 18 and 30 years old in good health. This CDR3 reads CSARDLSRSSTDTQYF. CDR3 sequence (DNA): TGCAGTGCTAGAGATCTCTCCCGGTCCAGCACAGATACGCAGTATTTT.